These T cell receptor beta chains were read from a single sample in a study of neurological immune-mediated disorders. Each CDR3 protein gets one entry after TCRdb re-called the 5' RACE reads with MiXCR. The data hold approximately 100,000 distinct CDR3 sequences, with approximately 3.3% observed a single time. Sequencing was done on a sample of PBMCs. The receptors were sampled from a woman in her late teens or twenties with multiple sclerosis. The CDR3 runs from the conserved cysteine through the conserved F or W. The order of the fields is V gene, clone size, D gene, J gene, CDR3 DNA, CDR3 protein. The D gene is left open where the match is weak. Size is omitted from some rows. Given values are once, few, many or a class for expanded clones.

V gene: TRBV20-1
clone size: many
D gene: NA
J gene: TRBJ2-7
CDR3 DNA: TGCAGTGCTACAAGACAGGCGGAGCCCACCGAGCAGTACTTC
CDR3 protein: CSATRQAEPTEQYF

V gene: TRBV5-1
clone size: many
D gene: TRBD1
J gene: TRBJ2-3
CDR3 DNA: TGCGCCAGCAGCTCGGACAGGGAGGCAGATACGCAGTATTTT
CDR3 protein: CASSSDREADTQYF

V gene: TRBV18
clone size: many
D gene: TRBD1
J gene: TRBJ1-1
CDR3 DNA: TGTGCCAGCTCACAGAACTTACAGGGGAGGGGCACTGAAGCTTTCTTT
CDR3 protein: CASSQNLQGRGTEAFF

V gene: TRBV5-5
clone size: many
D gene: TRBD1
J gene: TRBJ2-7
CDR3 DNA: TGTGCCAGCAGCCTCGACAGGGGGAGTGAGCAGTACTTC
CDR3 protein: CASSLDRGSEQYF

V gene: TRBV7-9
clone size: many
D gene: NA
J gene: TRBJ2-1
CDR3 DNA: TGTGCCAGCACCACCATGGACAGAAACAATGAGCAGTTCTTC
CDR3 protein: CASTTMDRNNEQFF

V gene: TRBV7-2
clone size: many
D gene: NA
J gene: TRBJ1-1
CDR3 DNA: TGTGCCAGCAGCGACAGGACAAACACTGAAGCTTTCTTT
CDR3 protein: CASSDRTNTEAFF

V gene: TRBV5-1
clone size: many
D gene: TRBD2
J gene: TRBJ2-1
CDR3 DNA: TGCGCCAGCAGCTTGACTAGCGGGAGAGGCAATGAGCAGTTCTTC
CDR3 protein: CASSLTSGRGNEQFF

V gene: TRBV12-2
clone size: NA
D gene: NA
J gene: TRBJ2-4
CDR3 DNA: TGTGCAAGTCGCTTAGGGACAGGGGGGATGGCCAAAAACATTCAGTACTTC
CDR3 protein: CASRLGTGGMAKNIQYF

V gene: TRBV11-2
clone size: many
D gene: TRBD2
J gene: TRBJ2-3
CDR3 DNA: TGTGCCAGCAGCGCCCTCTTTAGCGGGGGGCACGGTTCAGATACGCAGTATTTT
CDR3 protein: CASSALFSGGHGSDTQYF

V gene: TRBV29-1
clone size: many
D gene: TRBD1
J gene: TRBJ2-1
CDR3 DNA: TGCAGCGTTGAAGGGGACAGCTCTTACAATGAGCAGTTCTTC
CDR3 protein: CSVEGDSSYNEQFF

V gene: TRBV20-1
clone size: many
D gene: NA
J gene: TRBJ2-3
CDR3 DNA: TGCAGTGCTAGAGATTGGCTCCAGACCACAGATACGCAGTATTTT
CDR3 protein: CSARDWLQTTDTQYF

V gene: TRBV28
clone size: many
D gene: TRBD1
J gene: TRBJ1-3
CDR3 DNA: TGTGCCAGCAGCTACAGGGGGCTCGGAAACACCATATATTTT
CDR3 protein: CASSYRGLGNTIYF

V gene: TRBV20-1
clone size: many
D gene: TRBD2
J gene: TRBJ2-2
CDR3 DNA: TGCAGTGCTAAGTCAGCGGGAGGAACCGGGGAGCTGTTTTTT
CDR3 protein: CSAKSAGGTGELFF

V gene: TRBV4-1
clone size: many
D gene: NA
J gene: TRBJ2-2
CDR3 DNA: TGCGCCAGCAGCCCGAACACCGGGGAGCTGTTTTTT
CDR3 protein: CASSPNTGELFF

V gene: TRBV6-2/TRBV6-3
clone size: few
D gene: NA
J gene: TRBJ2-1
CDR3 DNA: TGTGCCAGCAGGGCGCCGGGAGCCGATGAGCAGTTCTTC
CDR3 protein: CASRAPGADEQFF

V gene: TRBV5-1
clone size: many
D gene: NA
J gene: TRBJ2-7
CDR3 DNA: TGCGCCAGCAGCTATACCGCCTACGAGCAGTACTTC
CDR3 protein: CASSYTAYEQYF

V gene: TRBV27
clone size: many
D gene: NA
J gene: TRBJ2-1
CDR3 DNA: TGTGCCAGCAGCTATGGGGGCAATGAGCAGTTCTTC
CDR3 protein: CASSYGGNEQFF

V gene: TRBV9
clone size: many
D gene: TRBD2
J gene: TRBJ2-5
CDR3 DNA: TGTGCCAGCAGCCTTACTAGCGGGGGGGCGGTGGAGACCCAGTACTTC
CDR3 protein: CASSLTSGGAVETQYF

V gene: TRBV7-2
clone size: many
D gene: TRBD2
J gene: TRBJ2-5
CDR3 DNA: TGTGCCAGCAGACCTAGCGGGGGGGCCCAGGAGACCCAGTACTTC
CDR3 protein: CASRPSGGAQETQYF

V gene: TRBV15
clone size: many
D gene: NA
J gene: TRBJ2-7
CDR3 DNA: TGTGCCACCAGCCGAACAGGGACCTACGAGCAGTACTTC
CDR3 protein: CATSRTGTYEQYF

V gene: TRBV5-5
clone size: many
D gene: NA
J gene: TRBJ2-5
CDR3 DNA: TGTGCCAGCAGCTACGGAAACCAACGCCAAGAGACCCAGTACTTC
CDR3 protein: CASSYGNQRQETQYF

V gene: TRBV19
clone size: many
D gene: NA
J gene: TRBJ1-1
CDR3 DNA: TGTGCCAGTATTTTTCTCACCGGGCAAGCTTTCTTT
CDR3 protein: CASIFLTGQAFF

V gene: TRBV9
clone size: many
D gene: NA
J gene: TRBJ2-3
CDR3 DNA: TGTGCCAGCAGCGTAGGAAGGGTCCAAGATACGCAGTATTTT
CDR3 protein: CASSVGRVQDTQYF

V gene: TRBV28
clone size: many
D gene: NA
J gene: TRBJ2-7
CDR3 DNA: TGTGCCAGCAGTTTGGGTATCTACGAGCAGTACTTC
CDR3 protein: CASSLGIYEQYF

V gene: TRBV7-9
clone size: many
D gene: NA
J gene: TRBJ1-1
CDR3 DNA: TGTGCCAGCAGCCCCAGACTCACTGAAGCTTTCTTT
CDR3 protein: CASSPRLTEAFF

V gene: TRBV20-1
clone size: many
D gene: TRBD2
J gene: TRBJ2-1
CDR3 DNA: TGCAGTGTTAAGCGGGAGTACTCCTACAATGAGCAGTTCTTC
CDR3 protein: CSVKREYSYNEQFF

V gene: TRBV18
clone size: many
D gene: NA
J gene: TRBJ1-1
CDR3 DNA: TGTGCCAGCTCACCCCGCAAGGACTCAACAGAAGCTTTCTTT
CDR3 protein: CASSPRKDSTEAFF